A selection of T cell receptor beta chains follows, all from one sample in a study of CD8 T cells in Susac syndrome. TCRdb reprocessed the immunoSEQ multiplex PCR reads via MiXCR and lists one record per CDR3 protein. The sample has about 280,000 distinct CDR3 sequences; approximately 81% are singletons. The sample comprised CD8+ T cells from PBMCs. The origin of the receptors is a human donor with multiple sclerosis. CDR3s include the opening cysteine and the closing phenylalanine or tryptophan. The order of the fields is V gene, J gene, D gene, clone size, CDR3 DNA, CDR3 protein. D genes are given only for firm matches. Size tells how often a clone was seen (once, few, many) or the class of an expanded clone, and some rows leave it out.

TRBV24-1	TRBJ2-1	-	-	TGTGCCACCAGTTCCCCGGGGAGAGCCCCGAAGGAGCAGTTCTTC	CATSSPGRAPKEQFF
TRBV5-6	TRBJ2-7	-	few	TGTGCCAGCAGCTTGGGCCTAGGCGAGCAGTACTTC	CASSLGLGEQYF
TRBV28	TRBJ2-1	TRBD2	-	TGTGCCAGCAGTTTATCCCTAGCGGGAGGGCCATGGGGGAATGAGCAGTTCTTC	CASSLSLAGGPWGNEQFF
TRBV20-1	TRBJ2-7	TRBD2	-	TGCAGTGCTAGAGCAAGAGGGACTAGCGGGATCCCACAGTACTTC	CSARARGTSGIPQYF
TRBV27	TRBJ2-6	-	-	TGTGCCAGCAGTTTATCACAGACGACCTTCCTGACTTTC	CASSLSQTTFLTF
TRBV21-1	TRBJ1-5	-	-	TGTGCCAGCAGCAAAAGAAACCTCCAGACAGGCCGAAACGTTGAACATTATCAGCCCCAGCATTTT	CASSKRNLQTGRNVEHYQPQHF
TRBV29-1	TRBJ1-1	TRBD1	once	TGCAGCGTTGAAGATCTCGGCCAGGGGGACGGGGAAGCTTTCTTT	CSVEDLGQGDGEAFF
TRBV5-1	TRBJ1-4	-	-	TGCGCCAACAGCTTGAGCACGCTTAATGAAAAACTGTTTTTT	CANSLSTLNEKLFF
TRBV6-5	TRBJ2-1	-	few	TGTGCCGGTGGATCAAATGAGCAGTTCTTC	CAGGSNEQFF
TRBV5-5	TRBJ2-7	TRBD2	-	TGTGCCAGCAGCTCAGGACTAGCGTGGACAGACGAGCAGTACTTC	CASSSGLAWTDEQYF
TRBV28	TRBJ2-1	-	-	TGTGCCAGCAGTTCTGTCCCCGGAGATTACAATGAGCAGTTCTTC	CASSSVPGDYNEQFF
TRBV29-1	TRBJ2-7	-	-	TGCAGCGTTGCCGGGGGTTACGAGCAGTACTTC	CSVAGGYEQYF
TRBV30	TRBJ2-5	-	-	TGTGCCTGGATGGGACCAGCCCAAGAGACCCAGTACTTC	CAWMGPAQETQYF
TRBV6-5	TRBJ2-7	-	-	TGTGCCAGCAGTTACTCGGGGCGTATGGTGCCCTACGAGCAGTACTTC	CASSYSGRMVPYEQYF
TRBV9	TRBJ1-2	TRBD1	-	TGTGCCAGCAGCCCAGCCGGGACAGGGGGCCTTGGCTACACCTTC	CASSPAGTGGLGYTF
TRBV9	TRBJ1-1	-	-	TGTGCCAGCAGCGTAGGGGCGGAGGAGACTGAAGCTTTCTTT	CASSVGAEETEAFF
TRBV18	TRBJ2-1	TRBD2	-	TGTGCCAGCTCCCCTAGATCGACTAGCAAGAATGAGCAGTTCTTC	CASSPRSTSKNEQFF
TRBV27	TRBJ1-1	-	few	TGTGCCAGCAGTTTAGGCGGATCGGGTTACAGAGAAGCTTTCTTT	CASSLGGSGYREAFF
TRBV15	TRBJ2-1	-	-	TGTGCCACCAGCCCCGGAGGTGAGCAGTTCTTC	CATSPGGEQFF
TRBV12-3/TRBV12-4	TRBJ2-3	TRBD2	once	TGTGCCAGCAGCCTAGGGACTAGCTTATACACAGATACGCAGTATTTT	CASSLGTSLYTDTQYF
TRBV27	TRBJ2-5	-	-	TGTGCCAGCATAGGCGGGAAGCCCCAAGAGACCCAGTACTTC	CASIGGKPQETQYF
TRBV7-9	TRBJ2-5	-	-	TGTGCCAGCAGCTTCCCGCTAGGGGAGACCCAGTACTTC	CASSFPLGETQYF
TRBV19	TRBJ1-1	-	-	TGTGCCAGTAGTATGGATGGTAGCACTGAAGCTTTCTTT	CASSMDGSTEAFF
TRBV3-1	TRBJ1-1	TRBD1	-	TGTGCCAGCAGACTCAGGGGGGTCGGCGTGAACACTGAAGCTTTCTTT	CASRLRGVGVNTEAFF
TRBV6-1	TRBJ1-2	-	-	TGTGCCAGTTGTCCGTGGATGGGTTCTCTAGCGGGAGACGGTGGCTACACCTTC	CASCPWMGSLAGDGGYTF
TRBV5-4	TRBJ1-2	-	-	TGTGCCAGCAGCTGGCGGGGCCTAGGCTATGGCTACACCTTC	CASSWRGLGYGYTF
TRBV24-1	TRBJ2-2	TRBD2	-	TGTGCCACCAGTGAAGAGACTAGCGGGGTCGGCGACACCGGGGAGCTGTTTTTT	CATSEETSGVGDTGELFF
TRBV20-1	TRBJ2-1	TRBD2	-	TGCAGTGCTGAACTAGCGGTAACCTACAATGAGCAGTTCTTC	CSAELAVTYNEQFF
TRBV10-1	TRBJ2-3	-	-	TGCGCCAGCAGTGAGTCCCTCTTCCGGCAGGGCCTCACAGATACGCAGTATTTT	CASSESLFRQGLTDTQYF
TRBV9	TRBJ2-1	TRBD2	once	TGTGCCAGCAGCGTTCTAGCGGGAGGGATCTACAATGAGCAGTTCTTC	CASSVLAGGIYNEQFF
TRBV20-1	TRBJ2-7	-	-	TGCAGTGCTAGAGAGGCAGGGGGGAGCTCCTACGAGCAGTACTTC	CSAREAGGSSYEQYF
TRBV28	TRBJ2-1	-	once	TGTGCCAGCAGAGGGAGAAGTTACAATGAGCAGTTCTTC	CASRGRSYNEQFF
TRBV7-6	TRBJ1-2	-	-	TGTGCCAGCAGCCAGCGGGGCCAACCTAACTATGGCTACACCTTC	CASSQRGQPNYGYTF